This T cell receptor (beta chain) comes out of a study of T-cell memory formation after mild COVID-19. Study-level results: Contracting CD4+ clones were located mainly in CM and EM, and CD8+ clones in EMRA.

V was shortened by 7 bases and J by 2 bases, with 11 bases between the two germline ends. Germline CDR1 is SEHNR and CDR2 is FQNEAQ (reference sequence). The CDR3 spans 13 residues. In TCRdb, the 5' RACE reads were re-called with MiXCR into one record per CDR3 protein. The profile covers about 250,000 distinct CDR3 sequences, with 15% to 17% appearing a single time and under 2.5% taken by the ten largest. This clonotype was seen a handful of times. Its specificity is unknown. V is TRBV7-9 and J is TRBJ1-1, with unresolved D. Input material: PBMCs or a T cell subset sorted from them (not recorded which). The source is an adult woman who had mild COVID-19 (a few samples of this study predate the infection). Cell type and time point are not known. For the CDR3, the DNA is TGTGCCAGCACGTCCTTTGGTAACACTGAAGCTTTCTTT. Its translation: CASTSFGNTEAFF.